This T cell receptor beta chain was recorded in a study of T-cell reconstitution after alpha-beta-depleted transplantation in children. Germline loops: CDR1 ENHRY, CDR2 SYGVKD. CDR3 length: 15 residues. V was clipped by 3 bases and J by 0 bases, with 9 bases between them. Using unique molecular identifiers, the investigators prepared the TCRbeta library. Via MiXCR, TCRdb re-called the PCR reads, giving one row per CDR3 protein. The data contain 150,000 to 250,000 distinct CDR3 sequences, 13% to 15% of them singletons. This specimen was PBMCs from the stem cell graft donor, taken from the stem cell graft. The chain has TRBV10-3 and TRBJ1-3; D ambiguous. This sequence was found in a human donor who donated a stem cell graft to a child with acute lymphoblastic leukemia. CDR3 sequence reads: CAISDDVLSGNTIYF. For the CDR3, the DNA is TGTGCCATCAGTGACGACGTTCTCTCTGGAAACACCATATATTTT.